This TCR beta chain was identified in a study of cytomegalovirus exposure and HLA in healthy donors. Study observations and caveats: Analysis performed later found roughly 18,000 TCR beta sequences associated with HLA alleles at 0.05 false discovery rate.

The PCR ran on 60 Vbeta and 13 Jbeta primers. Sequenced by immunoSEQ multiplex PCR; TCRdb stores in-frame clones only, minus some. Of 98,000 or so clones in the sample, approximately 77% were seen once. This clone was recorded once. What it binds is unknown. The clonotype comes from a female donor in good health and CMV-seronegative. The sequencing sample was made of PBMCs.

CDR3 sequence: CASSPLAGGPYEQYF. In nucleotides, the CDR3 is TGTGCCAGCTCACCACTGGCGGGAGGGCCCTACGAGCAGTACTTC. J is TRBJ2-7 and V is TRBV18; TRBD2 agrees at 9 bases. Trimming took 1 base from V and 2 from J; bases not matched to a gene: 3. The germline gives CDR1 KGHSH, CDR2 LQKENI. This CDR3 is built from 15 residues.